This T cell receptor (beta chain) derives from a study of T cell repertoires in cytomegalovirus infection. Across the whole study: Public TCR beta signatures were indicative of both CMV infection and a matching HLA type.

This clonotype appeared many times. Its antigen is unidentified. This CDR3 region has 12 residues. Trimming pared 2 bases from V and 6 bases from J, leaving 8 bases between. In TCRdb, the reads were re-called with MiXCR into one record per CDR3 protein. The profile shows around 78,000 distinct CDR3 sequences, approximately 24% of them singletons. The source is a human donor in good health (CMV status not recorded). Some clones in this sample may be carry-over from other donors' samples. The sample here was CD8+ T cells from cultured PBMCs, taken from culture after CMV antigen stimulation. This chain joins TRBV12-3 or TRBV12-4 and TRBJ2-7; unclear D gene. The CDR3 nucleotides read TGTGCCAGCAGTTTAACCAGAGGCGAGCAGTACTTC. It yields the protein CASSLTRGEQYF.